This TCR beta chain was retrieved from a study of cytomegalovirus exposure and HLA in healthy donors. Per germline, CDR1 MRHNA and CDR2 SNTAGT. The CDR3 covers 13 residues. Trimming removed 6 bases from V and 8 bases from J, with 16 bases in between. PCR employed 60 Vbeta and 13 Jbeta primers. Here immunoSEQ multiplex PCR was the method, and the copy in TCRdb shows in-frame clones only, minus some. Of 150,000 to 250,000 clones listed, about 82% are singletons. Concerning this clone: The target antigen is unknown.

Study findings and constraints: Among TCR sequences, most were rare, though some public TCRs appeared in many donors. Per published reports, the classifier diagnosed cytomegalovirus status with high specificity and sensitivity. For presence/absence analyses, sequencing depth was assumed to be roughly uniform across donors.

This clonotype originated in a woman in her 50s in good health and CMV-seronegative. V gene TRBV6-4 combines with J gene TRBJ1-2; possible D gene TRBD1, 5 bases. Sequencing was performed on PBMCs. The CDR3 coding sequence is TGTGCCAGCAGCCCCACCTTAAGGGGCGGCTACACCTTC. Its protein product is CASSPTLRGGYTF.